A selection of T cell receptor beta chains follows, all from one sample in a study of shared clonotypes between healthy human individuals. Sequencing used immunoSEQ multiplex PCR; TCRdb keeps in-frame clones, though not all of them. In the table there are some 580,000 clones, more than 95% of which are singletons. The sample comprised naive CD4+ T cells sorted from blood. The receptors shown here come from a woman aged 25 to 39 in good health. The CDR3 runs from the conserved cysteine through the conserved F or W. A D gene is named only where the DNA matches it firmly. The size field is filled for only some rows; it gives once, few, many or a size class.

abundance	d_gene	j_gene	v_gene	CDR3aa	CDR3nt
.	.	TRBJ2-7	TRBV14	CASEDTQYEQYF	TGTGCCAGCGAGGATACCCAATACGAGCAGTACTTC
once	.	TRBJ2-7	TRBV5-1	CASSRGHLNYEQYF	TGCGCCAGCAGCCGGGGACACTTAAACTACGAGCAGTACTTC
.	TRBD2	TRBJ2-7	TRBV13	CASSLLAGGISYEQYF	TGTGCCAGCAGCTTACTAGCGGGAGGGATCTCCTACGAGCAGTACTTC
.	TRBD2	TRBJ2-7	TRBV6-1	CASTGTSGTYEQYF	TGTGCCAGCACCGGGACTAGCGGGACCTACGAGCAGTACTTC
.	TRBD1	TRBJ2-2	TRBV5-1	CASSKGQGTGELFF	TGCGCCAGCAGCAAGGGACAGGGCACCGGGGAGCTGTTTTTT
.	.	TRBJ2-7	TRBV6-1	CASSELGGEQYF	TGTGCCAGCAGTGAATTGGGAGGCGAGCAGTACTTC
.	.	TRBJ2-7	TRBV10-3	CAISEAFEQYF	TGTGCCATCAGTGAGGCATTCGAGCAGTACTTC
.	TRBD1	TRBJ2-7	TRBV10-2	CASSTGTGVDEQYF	TGCGCCAGCAGCACCGGGACAGGGGTTGACGAGCAGTACTTC
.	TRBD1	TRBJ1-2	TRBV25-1	CASKGQGVRGYTF	TGTGCCAGCAAGGGACAGGGAGTTCGTGGCTACACCTTC
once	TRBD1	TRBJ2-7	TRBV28	CASRQPDRVEQYF	TGTGCCAGCAGACAACCCGACAGGGTCGAGCAGTACTTC
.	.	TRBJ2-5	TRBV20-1	CSGQGGETQYF	TGCAGTGGACAGGGAGGGGAGACCCAGTACTTC
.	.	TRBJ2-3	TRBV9	CASSESDTQYF	TGTGCCAGCAGCGAGAGTGATACGCAGTATTTT
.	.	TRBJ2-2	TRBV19	CASRVSGVNTGELFF	TGTGCCAGTAGGGTTAGCGGAGTAAACACCGGGGAGCTGTTTTTT
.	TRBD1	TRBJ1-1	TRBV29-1	CSVVRGGDIAEAFF	TGCAGCGTTGTCAGGGGGGGGGATATCGCTGAAGCTTTCTTT
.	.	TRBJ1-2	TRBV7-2	CASRPNFAGRSNYGYTF	TGTGCCAGCAGGCCGAATTTTGCCGGGCGGTCGAACTATGGCTACACCTTC
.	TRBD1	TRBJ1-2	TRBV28	CASSLGQGPYGYTF	TGTGCCAGCAGTTTAGGACAGGGACCCTATGGCTACACCTTC
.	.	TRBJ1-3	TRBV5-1	CASSLVDGRTIYF	TGCGCCAGCAGCTTGGTCGATGGTCGCACCATATATTTT
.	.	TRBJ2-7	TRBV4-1	CASSQVLGAGGEGEQYF	TGCGCCAGCAGCCAAGTATTGGGTGCCGGGGGCGAAGGGGAGCAGTACTTC
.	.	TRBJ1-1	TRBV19	CASSISERGTEAFF	TGTGCCAGTAGTATCAGTGAGAGGGGCACTGAAGCTTTCTTT
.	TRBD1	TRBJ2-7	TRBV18	CASSPRTGPYEQYF	TGTGCCAGCTCACCACGGACAGGACCCTACGAGCAGTACTTC
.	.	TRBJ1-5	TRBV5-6	CASSVRGLGNQPQHF	TGTGCCAGCAGCGTGAGAGGGCTGGGGAATCAGCCCCAGCATTTT
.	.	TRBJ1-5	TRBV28	CASSFGGSNQPQHF	TGTGCCAGCAGTTTCGGGGGGTCTAATCAGCCCCAGCATTTT
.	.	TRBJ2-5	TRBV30	CAWTRGPSETQYF	TGTGCCTGGACAAGGGGTCCCTCAGAGACCCAGTACTTC
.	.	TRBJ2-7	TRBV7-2	CASSPILGADYEQYF	TGTGCCAGCAGCCCGATTTTGGGAGCGGACTACGAGCAGTACTTC
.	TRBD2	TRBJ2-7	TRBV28	CASSLWREGSYEQYF	TGTGCCAGCAGTTTATGGAGGGAGGGCTCCTACGAGCAGTACTTC
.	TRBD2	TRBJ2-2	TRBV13	CASSPLGGSGITGELFF	TGTGCCAGCAGCCCCCTCGGCGGGAGTGGGATCACCGGGGAGCTGTTTTTT
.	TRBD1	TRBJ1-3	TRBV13	CASSLGRRAGGFSGNTIYF	TGTGCCAGCAGCTTAGGTCGGCGGGCAGGGGGCTTCTCTGGAAACACCATATATTTT
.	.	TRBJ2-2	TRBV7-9	CASSLDLANTGELFF	TGTGCCAGCAGCTTAGATCTCGCGAACACCGGGGAGCTGTTTTTT
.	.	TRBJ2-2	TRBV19	CASQGQPALTGELFF	TGTGCCAGTCAGGGGCAGCCCGCATTGACCGGGGAGCTGTTTTTT
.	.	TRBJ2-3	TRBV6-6	CASSSRQATDTQYF	TGTGCCAGCAGTTCCCGACAGGCCACAGATACGCAGTATTTT
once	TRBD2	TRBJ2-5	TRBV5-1	CASSLVLAGRETQYF	TGCGCCAGCAGCTTGGTACTAGCGGGACGGGAGACCCAGTACTTC
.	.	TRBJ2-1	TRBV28	CASSRLTYGQSYYNEQFF	TGTGCCAGCAGTCGATTGACGTATGGGCAATCTTACTACAATGAGCAGTTCTTC
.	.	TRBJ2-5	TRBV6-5	CASSYYSTGETQYF	TGTGCCAGCAGTTATTACTCTACCGGAGAGACCCAGTACTTC
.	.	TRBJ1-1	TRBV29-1	CSVRGGQAEAFF	TGCAGCGTTCGGGGGGGCCAGGCTGAAGCTTTCTTT
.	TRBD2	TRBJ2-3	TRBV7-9	CASSLGLAGRDTQYF	TGTGCCAGCAGCTTAGGACTAGCGGGTCGGGATACGCAGTATTTT
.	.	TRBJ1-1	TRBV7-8	CASSLGPGNTEAFF	TGTGCCAGCAGCTTAGGCCCGGGGAACACTGAAGCTTTCTTT
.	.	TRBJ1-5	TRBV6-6	CATRLGNQPQHF	TGTGCCACCCGCCTCGGGAATCAGCCCCAGCATTTT
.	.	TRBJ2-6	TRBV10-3	CAISEFPPGANVLTF	TGTGCCATCAGTGAATTCCCACCGGGGGCCAACGTCCTGACTTTC
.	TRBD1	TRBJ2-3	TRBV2	CASTRDRRRTDTQYF	TGTGCCAGCACCCGGGACAGGCGACGCACAGATACGCAGTATTTT
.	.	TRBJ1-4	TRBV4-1	CASSRLPGDLNEKLFF	TGCGCCAGCAGCCGCTTACCGGGAGATTTAAATGAAAAACTGTTTTTT
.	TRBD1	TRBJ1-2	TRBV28	CASSLTGPNYGYTF	TGTGCCAGCAGTTTGACAGGGCCAAACTATGGCTACACCTTC
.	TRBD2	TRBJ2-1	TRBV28	CASSLYLAGGYNEQFF	TGTGCCAGCAGTTTATACCTAGCGGGAGGCTACAATGAGCAGTTCTTC
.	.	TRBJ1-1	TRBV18	CASSQGMNTEAFF	TGTGCCAGCTCACAGGGGATGAACACTGAAGCTTTCTTT
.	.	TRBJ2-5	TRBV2	CASTEGTTKETQYF	TGTGCCAGCACCGAAGGGACAACTAAAGAGACCCAGTACTTC
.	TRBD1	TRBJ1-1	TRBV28	CASSTGTGGSEAFF	TGTGCCAGCAGCACCGGGACAGGGGGCTCTGAAGCTTTCTTT
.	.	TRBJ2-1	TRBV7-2	CASSLVFLDYYNEQFF	TGTGCCAGCAGCTTAGTTTTCCTGGACTACTACAATGAGCAGTTCTTC
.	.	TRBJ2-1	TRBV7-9	CASSKQVLQVGEQFF	TGTGCCAGCAGCAAACAGGTGCTCCAGGTCGGTGAGCAGTTCTTC
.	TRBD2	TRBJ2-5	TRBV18	CASSPGLAGEETQYF	TGTGCCAGCTCACCAGGACTAGCGGGAGAAGAGACCCAGTACTTC
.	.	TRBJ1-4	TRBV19	CASSMATGSEKLFF	TGTGCCAGTAGTATGGCTACAGGGTCTGAAAAACTGTTTTTT
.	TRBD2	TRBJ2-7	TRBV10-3	CATLGLAGSREQYF	TGTGCCACGCTGGGACTAGCGGGGTCGCGGGAGCAGTACTTC
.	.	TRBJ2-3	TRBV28	CASSMSRPSTDTQYF	TGTGCCAGCAGTATGTCGCGGCCGAGCACAGATACGCAGTATTTT